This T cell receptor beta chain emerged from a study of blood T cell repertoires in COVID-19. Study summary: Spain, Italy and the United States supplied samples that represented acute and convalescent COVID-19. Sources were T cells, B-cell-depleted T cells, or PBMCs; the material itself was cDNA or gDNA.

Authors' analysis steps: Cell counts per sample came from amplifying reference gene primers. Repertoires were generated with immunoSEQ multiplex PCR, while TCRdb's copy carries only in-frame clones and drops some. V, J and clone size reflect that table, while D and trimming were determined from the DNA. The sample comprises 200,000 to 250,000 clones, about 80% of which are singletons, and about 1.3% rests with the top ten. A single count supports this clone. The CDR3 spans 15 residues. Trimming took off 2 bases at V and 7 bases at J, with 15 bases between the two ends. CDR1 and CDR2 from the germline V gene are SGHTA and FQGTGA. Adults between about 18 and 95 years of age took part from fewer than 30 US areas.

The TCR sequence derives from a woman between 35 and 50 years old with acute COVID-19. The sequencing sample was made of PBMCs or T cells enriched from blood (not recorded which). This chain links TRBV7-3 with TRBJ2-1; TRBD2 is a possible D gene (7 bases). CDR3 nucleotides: TGTGCCAGCAGCTTACTTGGAGGGAGGGGGAATGAGCAGTTCTTC. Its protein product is CASSLLGGRGNEQFF.